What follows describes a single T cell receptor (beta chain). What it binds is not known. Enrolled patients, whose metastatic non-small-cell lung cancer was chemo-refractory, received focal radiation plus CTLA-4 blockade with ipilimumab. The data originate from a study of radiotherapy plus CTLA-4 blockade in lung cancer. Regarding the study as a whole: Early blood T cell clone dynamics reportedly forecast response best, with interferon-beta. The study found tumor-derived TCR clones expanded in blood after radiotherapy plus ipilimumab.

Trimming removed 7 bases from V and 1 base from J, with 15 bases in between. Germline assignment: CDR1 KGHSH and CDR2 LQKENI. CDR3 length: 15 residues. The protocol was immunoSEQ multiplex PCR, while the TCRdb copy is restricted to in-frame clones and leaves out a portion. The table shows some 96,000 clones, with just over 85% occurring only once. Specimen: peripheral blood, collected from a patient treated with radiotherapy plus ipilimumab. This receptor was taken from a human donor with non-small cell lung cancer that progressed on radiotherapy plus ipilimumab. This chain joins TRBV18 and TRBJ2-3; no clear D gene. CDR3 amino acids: CASFESFGGTDTQYF. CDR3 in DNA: TGTGCCAGCTTCGAGTCCTTTGGAGGCACAGATACGCAGTATTTT.